This note documents a single T cell receptor (beta chain) sequence. From germline, CDR1 is LGHNA and CDR2 YSLEER. Deletions cut 2 bases from V and 6 bases from J, with 38 bases between. The CDR3 covers 22 residues. This sample was included in a study of blood T cell repertoires in COVID-19. Study information: COVID-19 samples, acute and convalescent, were from the United States, Italy and Spain.

In the original analysis: Estimation of nucleated cell counts relied on the amplification of reference gene primers. TCRdb's table, derived via immunoSEQ multiplex PCR, lists solely in-frame clones and lacks some. D and trimming come from the DNA, and the V and J calls and clone size come from that table. Altogether approximately 300,000 clones are present, 85% to 90% being singletons, with the ten largest covering about 9.4%. Participant-given clinical history determined each cohort assignment. The chain is built from TRBV4-3 and TRBJ2-7; D possibly corresponds to TRBD1 (7 bases). The receptor comes from a woman aged 30 to 39 who had recovered from COVID-19. The sample taken for sequencing was PBMCs or T cells enriched from blood (not recorded which). CDR3 protein: CASSQLRLDRDSIKNWATEQYF. CDR3 coding DNA: TGCGCCAGCAGCCAACTCAGACTAGACCGGGACAGTATAAAGAACTGGGCGACCGAGCAGTACTTC.